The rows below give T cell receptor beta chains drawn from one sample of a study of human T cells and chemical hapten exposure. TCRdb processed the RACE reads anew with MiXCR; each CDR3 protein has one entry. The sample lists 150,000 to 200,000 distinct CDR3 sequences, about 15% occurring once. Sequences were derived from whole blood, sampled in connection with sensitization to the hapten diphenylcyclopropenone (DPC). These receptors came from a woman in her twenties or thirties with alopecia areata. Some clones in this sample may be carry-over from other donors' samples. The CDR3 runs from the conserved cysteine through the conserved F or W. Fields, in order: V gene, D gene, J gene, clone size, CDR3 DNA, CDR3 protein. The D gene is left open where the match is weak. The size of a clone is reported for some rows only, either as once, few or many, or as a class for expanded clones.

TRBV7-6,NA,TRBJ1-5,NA,TGTGCCAGCAGCCCAGTGGGGGTCGGTCAGCCCCAGCATTTT,CASSPVGVGQPQHF
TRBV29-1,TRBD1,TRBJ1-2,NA,TGCAGCGTTGAAAAAAGGCTCCGGGACAGGGCTGGCTATGGCTACACCTTC,CSVEKRLRDRAGYGYTF
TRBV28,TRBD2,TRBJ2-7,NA,TGTGCCAGCAGCAGAACTACTAGCGGGGGCTACGAGCAGTACTTC,CASSRTTSGGYEQYF
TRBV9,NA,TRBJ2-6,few,TGTGCCAGCAGCGGCGGGACCGGCTCTGGGGCCAACGTCCTGACTTTC,CASSGGTGSGANVLTF
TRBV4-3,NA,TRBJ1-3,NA,TGCGCCAGCAGCCAAGAACCATGGGCAGCTGGAAACACCATATATTTT,CASSQEPWAAGNTIYF
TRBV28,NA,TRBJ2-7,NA,TGTGCCAGCAGCTCACGGACAGCCCTCTACGAGCAGTACTTC,CASSSRTALYEQYF
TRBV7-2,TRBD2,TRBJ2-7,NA,TGTGCCAGCAGCCCGAGGGGCCTAGCGGGGTCCTACGAGCAGTACTTC,CASSPRGLAGSYEQYF
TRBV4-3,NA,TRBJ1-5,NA,TGCGCCAGCAGCCAAGATGGGGGGGCGAATCAGCCCCAGCATTTT,CASSQDGGANQPQHF
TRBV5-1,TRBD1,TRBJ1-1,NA,TGCGCCAGCTATGCCGGGACAGGGGTCGGGAACACTGAAGCTTTCTTT,CASYAGTGVGNTEAFF
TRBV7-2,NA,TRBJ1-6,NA,TGTGCCAGCAGACCAGATAATTCACCCCTCCACTTT,CASRPDNSPLHF
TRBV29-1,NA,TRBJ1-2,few,TGCAGCGCTGAGACTGGGACGAGCTATGGCTACACCTTC,CSAETGTSYGYTF
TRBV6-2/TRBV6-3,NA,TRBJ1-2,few,TGTGCCAGCAGACGACGGAACTATGGCTACACCTTC,CASRRRNYGYTF
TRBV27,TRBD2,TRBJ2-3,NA,TGTGCCAGCAGTCCCCAACTAGCGGGAGGTGTGGCTGGCACAGATACGCAGTATTTT,CASSPQLAGGVAGTDTQYF
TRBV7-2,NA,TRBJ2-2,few,TGTGCCAGCAGCTTAGGCCCGGGTACCGGGGAGCTGTTTTTT,CASSLGPGTGELFF
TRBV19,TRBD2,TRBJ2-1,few,TGTGCCAGTAGTGCCGTTACTAGCGGGAGAATCAATGAGCAGTTCTTC,CASSAVTSGRINEQFF
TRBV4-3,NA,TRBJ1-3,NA,TGCGCCAGCAGCCGAGGAGGGGGTCCTGGAAACACCATATATTTT,CASSRGGGPGNTIYF
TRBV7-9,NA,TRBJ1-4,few,TGTGCCAGCAGCCCTGGGTCAGAAAAACTGTTTTTT,CASSPGSEKLFF
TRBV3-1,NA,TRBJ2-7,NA,TGTGCCAGCAGCCAAGGAGTAAGCGGCCCCGCCAGGGAGAGGCCCTACGAGCAGTACTTC,CASSQGVSGPARERPYEQYF
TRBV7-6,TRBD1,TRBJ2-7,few,TGTGCCAGCAGCGCGGACAGGGGGTATACCTACGAGCAGTACTTC,CASSADRGYTYEQYF
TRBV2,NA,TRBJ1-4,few,TGTGCCAGCGGTGACAGAGGTACAAGTACTAATGAAAAACTGTTTTTT,CASGDRGTSTNEKLFF
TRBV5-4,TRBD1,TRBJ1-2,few,TGTGCCAGCAGCTTGGGGGGCGGACAGGGTTATGGCTACACCTTC,CASSLGGGQGYGYTF
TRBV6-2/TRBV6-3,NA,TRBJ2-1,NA,TGTGCCAGCAGAACCGCTATGGGGGGTCGCTACAATGAGCAGTTCTTC,CASRTAMGGRYNEQFF
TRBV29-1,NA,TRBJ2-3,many,TGCAGCGTTGAACAGAGCACAGATACGCAGTATTTT,CSVEQSTDTQYF
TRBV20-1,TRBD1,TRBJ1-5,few,TGCAGTGCGAGTCAGGGGGCCAATCAGCCCCAGCATTTT,CSASQGANQPQHF
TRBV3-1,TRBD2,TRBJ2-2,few,TGTGCCAGCAGCCAAGAATGGGAGGGATTAAGCGAGCTGTTTTTT,CASSQEWEGLSELFF
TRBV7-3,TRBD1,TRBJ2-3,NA,TGTGCCAGCAGCCCGACAGGGCCAGATACGCAGTATTTT,CASSPTGPDTQYF
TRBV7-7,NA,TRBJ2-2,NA,TGTGCTAGCAGCTTAATAGGCCACTCGAACACCGGGGAGCTGTTTTTT,CASSLIGHSNTGELFF
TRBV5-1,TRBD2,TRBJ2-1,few,TGCGCCAGCAGCTCGGGGTCTAGCGGGGGGAGCTCCTACAATGAGCAGTTCTTC,CASSSGSSGGSSYNEQFF
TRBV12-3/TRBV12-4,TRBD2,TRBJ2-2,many,TGTGCCAGCAGCCCGGGGACTAGTAGTTTGGACACCGGGGAGCTGTTTTTT,CASSPGTSSLDTGELFF